The present entry profiles one TCR beta chain with its context. This sample is part of a study of Graves' ophthalmopathy and Graves' hyperthyroidism. Pregnant or lactating patients and those with other autoimmune diseases or uncontrolled infections were excluded. Trimming pared 8 bases from V and 4 bases from J, leaving 11 bases between. This CDR3 spans 11 amino acids. CDR1 SQVTM and CDR2 ANQGSEA come from the germline V gene. Transcripts of RNA were the source for amplifying TCR beta CDR3 regions. Second-round multiplex PCR came after a first-round RT-PCR that employed HTBI primers. One entry per CDR3 protein, called by TCRdb with MiXCR from the multiplex PCR reads. The data contain about 500,000 distinct CDR3 sequences, 39% of them singletons.

This TCR derives from an adult man with Graves' hyperthyroidism. Source material: peripheral blood or thyroid tissue (not recorded which). This chain links TRBV29-1 with TRBJ1-2, with a weak D call TRBD1 (6 bases). The CDR3 protein is CSWGLIYGYTF. The DNA of the CDR3 is TGCAGCTGGGGGCTGATCTATGGCTACACCTTC.